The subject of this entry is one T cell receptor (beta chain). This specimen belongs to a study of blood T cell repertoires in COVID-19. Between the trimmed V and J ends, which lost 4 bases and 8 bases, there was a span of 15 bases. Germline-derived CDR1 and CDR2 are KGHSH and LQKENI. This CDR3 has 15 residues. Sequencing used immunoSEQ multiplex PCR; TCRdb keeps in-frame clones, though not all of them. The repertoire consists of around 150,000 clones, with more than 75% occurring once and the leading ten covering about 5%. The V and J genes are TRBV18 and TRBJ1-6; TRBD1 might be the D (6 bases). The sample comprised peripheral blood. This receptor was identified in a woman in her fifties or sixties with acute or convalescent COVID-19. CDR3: CASSLGTLPDSPLHF. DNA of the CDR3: TGTGCCAGCTCACTCGGGACATTACCCGATTCACCCCTCCACTTT.